These 29 T cell receptor beta chains share one sample of origin, sequenced in a study of control samples from healthy donors and cancer patients. Sequencing was performed with immunoSEQ multiplex PCR; in TCRdb, only in-frame clones are kept and a portion is missing. The data hold 130,000 or so clones, with over 75% observed a single time. Sequences were obtained from blood. These receptors were obtained from a man aged 40-55 years in good health.

The V gene is TRBV30, the J gene TRBJ2-1; D possibly corresponds to TRBD1 (5 bases). Germline V gives CDR1 GTSNPN, CDR2 SVGIG (reference sequence). Deletions cut 0 bases from V and 3 bases from J, with 6 bases between. This CDR3 contains 13 residues. The DNA for the CDR3 is TGTGCCTGGAGTGTACAGGTCTACAATGAGCAGTTCTTC. Translated: CAWSVQVYNEQFF. Full variable domain (remainder filled in from reference TRBV30 and TRBJ2-1): SQTIHQWPATLVQPVGSPLSLECTVEGTSNPNLYWYRQAAGRGLQLLFYSVGIGQISSEVPQNLSASRPQDRQFILSSKKLLLSDSGFYLCAWSVQVYNEQFFGPGTRLTVL.

The chain carries TRBV19 and TRBJ1-5; TRBD1 aligns across 8 bases. The CDR3 totals 16 residues. Germline V gene data show CDR1 as LNHDA and CDR2 as SQIVND (reference sequence). J lost 6 bases, V lost 3 bases, and 10 bases had no gene match. CDR3 sequence: CASSMGRQGAGQPQHF. CDR3 coding DNA: TGTGCCAGTAGTATGGGTCGGCAGGGGGCTGGTCAGCCCCAGCATTTT. The whole variable domain, remainder taken from reference TRBV19 and TRBJ1-5, is DGGITQSPKYLFRKEGQNVTLSCEQNLNHDAMYWYRQDPGQGLRLIYYSQIVNDFQKGDIAEGYSVSREKKESFPLTVTSAQKNPTAFYLCASSMGRQGAGQPQHFGDGTRLSIL.

The V gene is TRBV25-1, the J gene TRBJ2-7; a weak D match, TRBD1 (5 bases). Germline CDR1 and CDR2: MGHDK and SYGVNS. V lost 1 base, J lost 2 bases, and 9 bases lay in between. This CDR3 is built from 14 residues. CDR3 sequence: CASSEFRDPYEQYF. The CDR3 DNA reads as TGTGCCAGCAGTGAATTCAGGGATCCCTACGAGCAGTACTTC.

This clone has a handful of counts. The DNA of the CDR3 is TGCGCCAGCAGTGAGCCAGTCGGGACAGGGGACTACGAGCAGTACTTC. This sequence encodes CASSEPVGTGDYEQYF. The chain has TRBV10-2 and TRBJ2-7; 10 nucleotides align to TRBD1. Trimming took 2 bases from V and 3 from J; bases not matched to a gene: 7. Germline CDR1 reads WSHSY; CDR2 reads SAAADI. The CDR3 length is 16 residues.

The chain links TRBV9 to TRBJ1-1; D not resolved. This CDR3 spans 12 amino acids. V shed 3 bases and J shed 1 base, with 4 bases lying between them. Per germline, CDR1 SGDLS and CDR2 YYNGEE. CDR3 amino acids: CASSARNTEAFF. CDR3 nucleotide sequence: TGTGCCAGCAGCGCCAGGAACACTGAAGCTTTCTTT.

The gene calls are TRBV30 and TRBJ2-7; D possibly matches TRBD1 or TRBD2 (6 bases each). Germline V lookup: CDR1 GTSNPN, CDR2 SVGIG (reference sequence). Trimming stripped 2 bases from V and 4 bases from J, with 18 bases between. The CDR3 runs 15 residues. CDR3 coding DNA: TGTGCCTGGAGTTTCCGGGGGCAGAGGTTTTACGAGCAGTACTTC. It translates to CAWSFRGQRFYEQYF. The variable domain in full, with the rest retrieved from reference TRBV30 and TRBJ2-7, is SQTIHQWPATLVQPVGSPLSLECTVEGTSNPNLYWYRQAAGRGLQLLFYSVGIGQISSEVPQNLSASRPQDRQFILSSKKLLLSDSGFYLCAWSFRGQRFYEQYFGPGTRLTVT.

The chain's CDR3 is CSVDGVLAGDYHNEQFF. The CDR3 nucleotides are TGCAGCGTTGACGGCGTCCTAGCGGGGGATTATCACAATGAGCAGTTCTTC. This rearrangement joins TRBV29-1 to TRBJ2-1; TRBD2 matches 10 bases. The V segment lost 3 bases and the J segment 5 bases; nucleotides outside the gene matches: 13. This CDR3 has 17 amino acids. The germline V gene encodes CDR1 SQVTM and CDR2 ANQGSEA.

The CDR3 is CASSLVVQGESYEQYF. The DNA for the CDR3 is TGTGCCAGCAGCTTAGTCGTCCAGGGGGAATCCTACGAGCAGTACTTC. The chain uses TRBV7-9 and TRBJ2-7, with 7 positions matching TRBD1. CDR3 length: 16 amino acids. Germline V CDR1 and CDR2: SEHNR, FQNEAQ (reference sequence). The V and J ends lost 1 base and 1 base, in that order; junction bases with no gene match: 7. Variable domain in full (rest from reference TRBV7-9 and TRBJ2-7): DTGVSQNPRHKITKRGQNVTFRCDPISEHNRLYWYRQTLGQGPEFLTYFQNEAQLEKSRLLSDRFSAERPKGSFSTLEIQRTEQGDSAMYLCASSLVVQGESYEQYFGPGTRLTVT.

The rearrangement joins TRBV5-8 to TRBJ1-2; D is perhaps TRBD1 (5 bases). The V gene's germline CDR1 is SGHTS and CDR2 YDEGEE. Trimming took 4 bases from V and 4 from J, leaving 11 bases between them. This CDR3 contains 13 residues. CDR3 in amino acids: CASSPLTVYGYTF. CDR3 nucleotides: TGTGCCAGCAGCCCACTGACAGTCTATGGCTACACCTTC.

The chain couples TRBV2 to TRBJ2-3, with 8 bases matching TRBD1. V was pared by 6 bases and J by 4 bases, with 6 bases of the junction left unmatched. The germline CDR1 and CDR2 sequences are SNHLY and FYNNEI. CDR3 size: 14 residues. The CDR3 sequence is CASRDRVRADTQYF. CDR3 bases: TGTGCCAGCAGGGACAGGGTCCGGGCAGATACGCAGTATTTT.

CDR3 in DNA: TGCGCCAGCAGCCAAGAGATAATGTCCGGGAATGAAAAACTGTTTTTT. Translated: CASSQEIMSGNEKLFF. The chain recombines TRBV4-3 with TRBJ1-4; D not certain. Between the trimmed V and J ends, which lost 0 bases and 5 bases, there was a span of 13 bases. Germline-derived CDR1 and CDR2 are LGHNA and YSLEER. This CDR3 is built from 16 residues.

The chain uses TRBV24-1 and TRBJ2-1; 9 positions match TRBD1. Germline V lookup: CDR1 KGHDR, CDR2 SFDVKD. The CDR3 sequence is 17 residues long. V lost 7 bases, J lost 4 bases, and 13 bases stayed unmatched. The CDR3 DNA follows: TGTGCCACCAGATCTTCACCGGGACAGGGCAGGTACAATGAGCAGTTCTTC. Its protein is CATRSSPGQGRYNEQFF.

This chain joins TRBV9 and TRBJ1-5, with 8 bases fitting TRBD1. The CDR3 sequence is 15 residues long. Germline-derived CDR1 and CDR2 are SGDLS and YYNGEE. V was pared by 3 bases and J by 4 bases, with 6 bases of the junction left unmatched. In DNA, the CDR3 is TGTGCCAGCAGCGCGACAGGGGAGGGGAATCAGCCCCAGCATTTT. It translates to CASSATGEGNQPQHF. Together with reference TRBV9 and TRBJ1-5, the CDR3 gives the full variable domain: DSGVTQTPKHLITATGQRVTLRCSPRSGDLSVYWYQQSLDQGLQFLIQYYNGEERAKGNILERFSAQQFPDLHSELNLSSLELGDSALYFCASSATGEGNQPQHFGDGTRLSIL.

The chain carries TRBV7-8 and TRBJ1-6; no clear D. The CDR3 contains 14 residues. With 6 bases removed from V and 6 bases from J, the gap between germline ends came to 12 bases. Germline V gene data show CDR1 as SGHVS and CDR2 as FQNEAQ. The CDR3 region has the DNA TGTGCCAGCAGACAGACACGAACTAATTCACCCCTCCACTTT. Amino acids: CASRQTRTNSPLHF. The full variable domain, its missing parts supplied by reference TRBV7-8 and TRBJ1-6, is GAGVSQSPRYKVAKRGQDVALRCDPISGHVSLFWYQQALGQGPEFLTYFQNEAQLDKSGLPSDRFFAERPEGSVSTLKIQRTQQEDSAVYLCASRQTRTNSPLHFGNGTRLTVT.

This chain joins TRBV6-2 or TRBV6-3 and TRBJ1-1, with TRBD1 matching 9 bases. The CDR3 loop spans 16 amino acids. Germline V gene sequence: CDR1 MNHEY, CDR2 SVGEGT. The ends lost 5 bases at V and 4 bases at J; junction bases unmatched: 11. This CDR3 reads CASSPYRGLGITEAFF. The CDR3 DNA sequence: TGTGCCAGCAGTCCCTACAGGGGGCTGGGGATCACTGAAGCTTTCTTT.

The chain couples TRBV5-8 to TRBJ1-4, with D possibly matching TRBD1 (6 bases). In germline, CDR1 is SGHTS, CDR2 YDEGEE. Trimming left V 0 bases short and J 7 bases short, with 19 bases between. The CDR3 runs 17 residues. CDR3 DNA sequence: TGTGCCAGCAGCTTGGGGAGGGTACAGGGCAACTCTGAAAAACTGTTTTTT. This gives the protein CASSLGRVQGNSEKLFF.

Note on this clone: Other nucleotide sequences in the sample specify the same CDR3. The chain is built from TRBV5-1 and TRBJ1-2; weak D call: TRBD1 (6 bases). In germline, CDR1 is SGHRS, CDR2 YFSETQ. CDR3 length: 14 amino acids. Trimming shortened V by 4 bases and J by 1 base, and 11 bases separated the two germline ends. CDR3: CASSPARGNYGYTF. As DNA, the CDR3 is TGCGCCAGCAGCCCCGCCAGGGGTAACTATGGCTACACCTTC.

The rearrangement joins TRBV11-3 to TRBJ1-1; unclear D gene. The CDR3 sequence is 12 residues long. The ends were cut back, 5 bases at V and 6 bases at J, with 10 bases in the middle. Per the germline V gene, CDR1 is SGHNT and CDR2 is YENEEA. CDR3 coding DNA: TGTGCCAGCAGCCTGAGATGGGCTGAAGCTTTCTTT. It translates to CASSLRWAEAFF.

For the CDR3, the DNA is TGTGCCAGCAGTGAATACCGGGCCTCTAATGAAAAACTGTTTTTT. Its translation: CASSEYRASNEKLFF. This chain joins TRBV6-1 and TRBJ1-4; unclear D gene. Deletions cut 2 bases from V and 3 bases from J, with 10 bases between. This CDR3 spans 15 amino acids. Germline lookup yields CDR1 MNHNS and CDR2 SASEGT.

V is TRBV7-3 and J is TRBJ1-1; possible D gene TRBD1, 5 bases. Trimming left V 6 bases short and J 4 bases short, with 18 bases between. Germline values: CDR1 SGHTA, CDR2 FQGTGA. The CDR3 is made up of 15 amino acids. The CDR3 DNA reads as TGTGCCAGCAGACCCTCCGGGGGAGGAATCACTGAAGCTTTCTTT. Translating gives CASRPSGGGITEAFF. Combining the CDR3 with reference TRBV7-3 and TRBJ1-1 gives the whole variable domain GAGVSQTPSNKVTEKGKYVELRCDPISGHTALYWYRQSLGQGPEFLIYFQGTGAADDSGLPNDRFFAVRPEGSVSTLKIQRTERGDSAVYLCASRPSGGGITEAFFGQGTRLTVV.

The J gene is TRBJ2-3, the V gene TRBV7-2, with 11 bases identical to TRBD2. The CDR3 is 18 amino acids. V was pared by 0 bases and J by 4 bases, with 9 bases of the junction left unmatched. Germline loops: CDR1 SGHTA, CDR2 FQGNSA. CDR3 sequence reads: CASSLAWVSGGVADTQYF. The CDR3 coding sequence is TGTGCCAGCAGCTTAGCGTGGGTTAGCGGGGGGGTTGCAGATACGCAGTATTTT.

CDR3 residues: CAVRRAGANVLTF. The CDR3 DNA follows: TGTGCCGTGAGGAGGGCTGGGGCCAACGTCCTGACTTTC. J is TRBJ2-6 and V is TRBV25-1, with D maybe TRBD2 (6 bases). Germline values: CDR1 MGHDK, CDR2 SYGVNS. This CDR3 spans 13 amino acids. The germline V and J ends were trimmed by 11 bases and 2 bases, with 10 bases remaining between them.

This CDR3 reads CASRAGETNGYTF. As DNA, the CDR3 is TGTGCCAGCAGAGCGGGGGAGACAAATGGCTACACCTTC. The chain links TRBV2 to TRBJ1-2; tentative D call: TRBD1 (5 bases). V lost 6 bases and J 6 bases, leaving 14 bases between the germline ends. CDR1 is SNHLY and CDR2 is FYNNEI in the germline V gene. The CDR3 sequence is 13 residues long.

The chain links TRBV14 to TRBJ1-3; D gene uncertain. V was trimmed by 6 bases and J by 3 bases, leaving 9 bases between them. The CDR3 length is 13 residues. Germline V CDR1 and CDR2: SGHDN, FVKESK. CDR3 in amino acids: CASRITSGNTIYF. The DNA for the CDR3 is TGTGCCAGCAGGATTACAAGTGGAAACACCATATATTTT.

The chain links TRBV7-3 to TRBJ1-1, with D uncertain. Germline CDR1 is SGHTA and CDR2 is FQGTGA. The CDR3 has 15 amino acids. Trimming took off 0 bases at V and 4 bases at J, with 12 bases between the two ends. The CDR3 nucleotides read TGTGCCAGCAGCTTAACGCCCGACTTAAGCACTGAAGCTTTCTTT. It translates to CASSLTPDLSTEAFF. Full variable domain (missing parts from reference TRBV7-3 and TRBJ1-1): GAGVSQTPSNKVTEKGKYVELRCDPISGHTALYWYRQSLGQGPEFLIYFQGTGAADDSGLPNDRFFAVRPEGSVSTLKIQRTERGDSAVYLCASSLTPDLSTEAFFGQGTRLTVV.

V gene TRBV7-3 combines with J gene TRBJ2-1, with TRBD2 matching over 13 bases. This CDR3 has 16 amino acids. V gave up 5 bases and J gave up 9 bases; unmatched junction bases: 10. Germline V gene lookup returns CDR1 SGHTA and CDR2 FQGTGA. The CDR3 DNA sequence: TGTGCCAGCAGCGAACTAGCGGGGGGGCTGAAGGGTGAGCAGTTCTTC. Amino acids: CASSELAGGLKGEQFF.

Here the CDR3 reads CASSVGQYNEKLFF. CDR3 DNA sequence: TGTGCCAGCAGCGTAGGGCAGTATAATGAAAAACTGTTTTTT. This sequence joins TRBV9 and TRBJ1-4; unclear D gene. CDR3 length: 14 residues. Germline-derived CDR1 and CDR2 are SGDLS and YYNGEE. The ends were cut back, 0 bases at V and 4 bases at J, with 7 bases in the middle.

The J gene is TRBJ2-7, the V gene TRBV10-1; D unclear. The CDR3 runs to 15 residues. V was clipped by 4 bases and J by 0 bases, with 13 bases between them. Per germline, CDR1 WNHNN and CDR2 SYGVQD (reference sequence). CDR3: CASSAYSASSYEQYF. In nucleotides, the CDR3 is TGCGCCAGCAGTGCGTACAGCGCAAGCTCCTACGAGCAGTACTTC.

This chain uses TRBV27 with TRBJ2-7, with a possible D match to TRBD1 (5 bases). Per the germline V gene, CDR1 is MNHEY and CDR2 is SMNVEV (reference sequence). The CDR3 has 16 residues. Deletions cut 5 bases from V and 0 bases from J, with 17 bases between. Here the CDR3 DNA reads TGTGCCAGCAGTCCACTACCTACAGGAGACTCCTACGAGCAGTACTTC. It yields the protein CASSPLPTGDSYEQYF.